Each of the 30 T cell receptor beta chains below was sequenced from the same sample in a study of shared clonotypes between healthy human individuals. Here immunoSEQ multiplex PCR was the method, and the copy in TCRdb shows in-frame clones only, minus some. Of 2.3 million or so clones in the sample, 80% to 95% were seen once. Sequenced: naive CD4+ T cells from PBMCs. Subset noted: CD45RA+ positively selected. These receptors were obtained from a man aged 18 to 30 in good health. Some clones in this sample may be carry-over from other donors' samples.

The CDR3 loop is CASTAQGNYEQYF. The CDR3 nucleotides are TGTGCCAGTACGGCGCAGGGCAATTACGAGCAGTACTTC. The V gene is TRBV19, the J gene TRBJ2-7, with a tentative D call TRBD1 (5 bases). V lost 7 bases, J lost 4 bases, and 14 bases lay in between. Germline CDR1 LNHDA, CDR2 SQIVND (reference sequence). The CDR3 consists of 13 residues. Full variable domain (rest looked up from reference TRBV19 and TRBJ2-7): DGGITQSPKYLFRKEGQNVTLSCEQNLNHDAMYWYRQDPGQGLRLIYYSQIVNDFQKGDIAEGYSVSREKKESFPLTVTSAQKNPTAFYLCASTAQGNYEQYFGPGTRLTVT.

The J gene is TRBJ2-5, the V gene TRBV10-3; D possibly corresponds to TRBD2 (5 bases). The germline V gene has CDR1 ENHRY and CDR2 SYGVKD. Trimming took off 2 bases at V and 2 bases at J, with 9 bases between the two ends. There are 14 residues in the CDR3. The CDR3, as DNA: TGTGCCATCAGTGAGGGAGGAATTCAAGAGACCCAGTACTTC. The encoded protein is CAISEGGIQETQYF.

This chain connects TRBV18 to TRBJ2-1, with a weak D call TRBD2 (6 bases). The length of the CDR3 is 16 residues. V was clipped by 5 bases and J by 10 bases, with 24 bases between them. The germline CDR1 and CDR2 sequences are KGHSH and LQKENI. The CDR3 protein is CASSYPTTRELKEQFF. The CDR3 DNA reads as TGTGCCAGCTCATATCCGACGACACGGGAGCTGAAGGAGCAGTTCTTC.

This clone came up a few times. V usage is TRBV5-1 and J usage is TRBJ2-5, with a weak D call TRBD1 (5 bases). Looked up from germline, CDR1 is SGHRS and CDR2 is YFSETQ. Trimming cost V 6 bases and J 7 bases, with 19 bases left between them. CDR3 size: 14 residues. The CDR3 DNA sequence: TGCGCCAGCACCCCACAGGTTGGGATTGGGACCCAGTACTTC. It specifies CASTPQVGIGTQYF.

About this clone itself: Other DNA sequences of this sample code for an identical CDR3. The genes are TRBV5-4 and TRBJ2-1, with 8 nucleotides matching TRBD1. The V segment lost 4 bases and the J segment 4 bases; nucleotides outside the gene matches: 7. CDR3 size: 15 residues. The germline V gene encodes CDR1 SGHNT and CDR2 YYREEE (reference sequence). CDR3 sequence (DNA): TGTGCCAGCAGCCTCGGACAGGGCCCTTACAATGAGCAGTTCTTC. This sequence encodes CASSLGQGPYNEQFF.

The rearrangement links TRBV25-1 to TRBJ1-1, with a weak D call TRBD1 (5 bases). The V gene lost 5 bases and the J gene lost 4 bases, with 17 bases spanning the gap. Germline CDR1 reads MGHDK; CDR2 reads SYGVNS. This CDR3 region has 15 residues. CDR3 in DNA: TGTGCCAGCAGTCCCCAGGAGGGGTGGAGCACTGAAGCTTTCTTT. This codes for CASSPQEGWSTEAFF.

This clone was found once. The chain couples TRBV21-1 to TRBJ1-5; TRBD1, the table's D call, was not compared with the DNA. TRBV21-1 is a pseudogene locus. The CDR3 runs 17 residues. The CDR3 loop reads CASSTTGTGAKNQPQHF. Written as DNA, the CDR3 is TGTGCCAGCAGCACAACCGGGACAGGGGCCAAGAATCAGCCCCAGCATTTT.

This chain links TRBV5-6 with TRBJ2-7; no clear D. The CDR3 runs to 15 residues. CDR1 and CDR2 (germline): SGHDT, YYEEEE. Trimming pared 1 base from V and 2 bases from J, leaving 13 bases between. Written as DNA, the CDR3 is TGTGCCAGCAGCTTGTCTCCAGGACCGGCCTACGAGCAGTACTTC. Amino acid sequence: CASSLSPGPAYEQYF.

This chain connects TRBV5-1 to TRBJ1-3; D perhaps matches TRBD1 (6 bases). This CDR3 is 20 amino acids long. V lost 0 bases and J 0 bases, leaving 22 bases between the germline ends. Germline V lookup: CDR1 SGHRS, CDR2 YFSETQ. CDR3 DNA: TGCGCCAGCAGCTTGGCCGGGCAGGGGTACGATAAATTCTCTGGAAACACCATATATTTT. This gives the protein CASSLAGQGYDKFSGNTIYF. Based on the CDR3 plus reference TRBV5-1 and TRBJ1-3, the full variable domain is KAGVTQTPRYLIKTRGQQVTLSCSPISGHRSVSWYQQTPGQGLQFLFEYFSETQRNKGNFPGRFSGRQFSNSRSEMNVSTLELGDSALYLCASSLAGQGYDKFSGNTIYFGEGSWLTVV.

The chain links TRBV5-1 to TRBJ1-3; D gene ambiguous. The CDR3 length is 15 residues. Per germline, CDR1 SGHRS and CDR2 YFSETQ. Trimming removed 0 bases at V and 3 bases at J, with 10 bases between. The CDR3 DNA sequence: TGCGCCAGCAGCTTGGAGGGTCGGGGTGGAAACACCATATATTTT. Its protein is CASSLEGRGGNTIYF. Full variable domain (outside the CDR3, taken from reference TRBV5-1 and TRBJ1-3): KAGVTQTPRYLIKTRGQQVTLSCSPISGHRSVSWYQQTPGQGLQFLFEYFSETQRNKGNFPGRFSGRQFSNSRSEMNVSTLELGDSALYLCASSLEGRGGNTIYFGEGSWLTVV.

Written as DNA, the CDR3 is TGTGCCAGTTGGGGATCGGTGGATGGCTACACCTTC. As protein: CASWGSVDGYTF. V is TRBV28 and J is TRBJ1-2; D is uncertain. The germline CDR1 and CDR2 sequences are MDHEN and SYDVKM. Trimming pared 9 bases from V and 6 bases from J, leaving 14 bases between. The CDR3 has 12 residues.

The gene calls are TRBV7-8 and TRBJ2-1; D may be TRBD1 or TRBD2 (5 bases each). Trimming shortened V by 6 bases and J by 7 bases, and 19 bases separated the two germline ends. Per germline, CDR1 SGHVS and CDR2 FQNEAQ. The CDR3 contains 15 residues. CDR3 nucleotide sequence: TGTGCCAGCAGTCTAGGGGCGAGAGCGGTGAATGAGCAGTTCTTC. Residues: CASSLGARAVNEQFF. Variable domain in full (rest from reference TRBV7-8 and TRBJ2-1): GAGVSQSPRYKVAKRGQDVALRCDPISGHVSLFWYQQALGQGPEFLTYFQNEAQLDKSGLPSDRFFAERPEGSVSTLKIQRTQQEDSAVYLCASSLGARAVNEQFFGPGTRLTVL.

The chain uses TRBV5-6 and TRBJ2-7, with D tentatively TRBD1 (6 bases). The CDR3 has 16 residues. CDR1 SGHDT and CDR2 YYEEEE come from the germline V gene. V shed 5 bases and J shed 4 bases, with 22 bases lying between them. The CDR3 DNA sequence: TGTGCCAGCAGTCTCCTTTGGGGGCGCGGATCTTACGAGCAGTACTTC. Translating it yields CASSLLWGRGSYEQYF. The complete variable domain, with remaining parts taken from reference TRBV5-6 and TRBJ2-7, reads DAGVTQSPTHLIKTRGQQVTLRCSPKSGHDTVSWYQQALGQGPQFIFQYYEEEERQRGNFPDRFSGHQFPNYSSELNVNALLLGDSALYLCASSLLWGRGSYEQYFGPGTRLTVT.

The CDR3 sequence is CASSLESRGGNTEAFF. The DNA for the CDR3 is TGCGCCAGCAGCTTAGAGAGCCGAGGCGGGAACACTGAAGCTTTCTTT. The V gene is TRBV5-1, the J gene TRBJ1-1; no clear D. This CDR3 is built from 16 residues. Germline values: CDR1 SGHRS, CDR2 YFSETQ. The V and J ends lost 2 bases and 1 base respectively, with 15 bases between them.

This chain uses TRBV18 with TRBJ1-2; D is possibly TRBD1 (6 bases). CDR3 length: 14 residues. Germline-derived CDR1 and CDR2 are KGHSH and LQKENI. The V gene lost 3 bases and the J gene lost 6 bases, with 14 bases spanning the gap. Here the CDR3 reads CASSPGTGYNGYTF. CDR3 DNA: TGTGCCAGCTCACCGGGAACAGGGTATAATGGCTACACCTTC.

The chain recombines TRBV5-1 with TRBJ2-3; no clear D. Trimming pared 5 bases from V and 6 bases from J, leaving 16 bases between. The CDR3 is made up of 14 amino acids. From germline, CDR1 is SGHRS and CDR2 YFSETQ. The CDR3 coding sequence is TGCGCCAGCAGGCCGTCCCTGACTGGGGATACGCAGTATTTT. Protein sequence: CASRPSLTGDTQYF.

The V call is TRBV27, the J call TRBJ2-1; 13 bases agree with TRBD2. After removal of 4 bases from V and 9 bases from J, the junction contained 6 bases not matched to a gene. This CDR3 has 15 amino acids. Germline CDR1 is MNHEY and CDR2 is SMNVEV (reference sequence). CDR3 nucleotide sequence: TGTGCCAGCAGTTCACTAGCGGGAGGGAGGGGTGAGCAGTTCTTC. Its translation is CASSSLAGGRGEQFF.

This chain connects TRBV6-5 to TRBJ1-3; D gene unclear. The CDR3 is made up of 13 amino acids. The ends were cut back, 6 bases at V and 1 base at J, with 7 bases in the middle. Germline CDR1 reads MNHEY; CDR2 reads SVGAGI. The CDR3 loop reads CASRPRSGNTIYF. The CDR3 DNA sequence: TGTGCCAGCAGGCCCCGATCTGGAAACACCATATATTTT.

This clone appeared once. This rearrangement joins TRBV11-2 to TRBJ2-1; the match to TRBD2 covers 9 bases. The junction had 18 bases not matched to a gene; V was cut back by 5 bases and J by 7 bases. CDR1 is SGHAT, CDR2 FQNNGV, per germline. The CDR3 is 18 residues long. The CDR3 is CASSPKASGVAGANEQFF. DNA for the CDR3: TGTGCCAGCAGCCCGAAGGCTAGCGGGGTCGCCGGAGCTAATGAGCAGTTCTTC. Supplemented by reference TRBV11-2 and TRBJ2-1, the full variable domain reads EAGVAQSPRYKIIEKRQSVAFWCNPISGHATLYWYQQILGQGPKLLIQFQNNGVVDDSQLPKDRFSAERLKGVDSTLKIQPAKLEDSAVYLCASSPKASGVAGANEQFFGPGTRLTVL.

About this clone itself: Other nucleotide sequences from this sample produce the same CDR3. The chain uses TRBV5-4 and TRBJ2-3; 9 positions agree with TRBD2. The CDR3 has 15 amino acids. Germline-derived CDR1 and CDR2 are SGHNT and YYREEE (reference sequence). The junction had 6 bases not matched to a gene; V was cut back by 5 bases and J by 2 bases. The CDR3 here is CASSFTSGSTDTQYF. The CDR3, as DNA: TGTGCCAGCAGTTTTACTAGCGGGTCCACAGATACGCAGTATTTT.

The rearrangement uses TRBV10-3 and TRBJ1-2; 7 nucleotides match TRBD1. The germline V gene has CDR1 ENHRY and CDR2 SYGVKD. With V trimmed by 4 bases and J by 8 bases, 16 bases remained unmatched. The CDR3 length is 16 residues. The CDR3 region has the DNA TGTGCCATCAGTGGACAATGGACAGGAGGGGGGGAGGGCTACACCTTC. It encodes CAISGQWTGGGEGYTF.

This rearrangement joins TRBV5-1 to TRBJ2-3; D is undetermined. Between the trimmed V and J ends, which lost 3 bases and 0 bases, there was a span of 14 bases. This CDR3 is 16 amino acids long. From germline, CDR1 is SGHRS and CDR2 YFSETQ. The CDR3 bases are TGCGCCAGCAGCTGGGTACTTCAGACTAGCACAGATACGCAGTATTTT. Its protein is CASSWVLQTSTDTQYF.

The chain is built from TRBV2 and TRBJ1-2, with D uncertain. Germline loops: CDR1 SNHLY, CDR2 FYNNEI. This CDR3 region has 12 residues. V lost 7 bases to trimming and J lost 2 bases, with 8 bases between them. CDR3 amino acids: CASMDGNYGYTF. The CDR3 DNA reads TGTGCCAGCATGGACGGAAACTATGGCTACACCTTC.

The gene calls are TRBV7-9 and TRBJ2-7; 8 bases map to TRBD2. Germline V CDR1 and CDR2: SEHNR, FQNEAQ (reference sequence). The J segment lost 4 bases and the V segment lost 3 bases, leaving 2 bases of the junction unmatched. The CDR3 has 13 residues. In DNA, the CDR3 is TGTGCCAGCAGCTTCGGCGGGAGGTACGAGCAGTACTTC. Protein product: CASSFGGRYEQYF. Based on the CDR3 plus reference TRBV7-9 and TRBJ2-7, the full variable domain is DTGVSQNPRHKITKRGQNVTFRCDPISEHNRLYWYRQTLGQGPEFLTYFQNEAQLEKSRLLSDRFSAERPKGSFSTLEIQRTEQGDSAMYLCASSFGGRYEQYFGPGTRLTVT.

The rearrangement joins TRBV7-2 to TRBJ2-1; tentatively, D is TRBD1 (6 bases). Germline V lookup: CDR1 SGHTA, CDR2 FQGNSA. The CDR3 runs to 17 residues. Deletions cut 5 bases from V and 8 bases from J, with 25 bases between. The CDR3 nucleotides read TGTGCCAGCAGCCGTCCCCCGGGCGGAGCCCAGGGGTATGAGCAGTTCTTC. Encoded protein: CASSRPPGGAQGYEQFF. Complete variable domain (other parts from reference TRBV7-2 and TRBJ2-1): GAGVSQSPSNKVTEKGKDVELRCDPISGHTALYWYRQSLGQGLEFLIYFQGNSAPDKSGLPSDRFSAERTGGSVSTLTIQRTQQEDSAVYLCASSRPPGGAQGYEQFFGPGTRLTVL.

The chain couples TRBV5-1 to TRBJ2-3; D is possibly TRBD2 (6 bases). The CDR3 runs 14 residues. Germline loops: CDR1 SGHRS, CDR2 YFSETQ. The V gene lost 0 bases and the J gene lost 5 bases, with 10 bases spanning the gap. The CDR3 loop is CASSLASAGDTQYF. In DNA form, the CDR3 reads TGCGCCAGCAGCTTGGCCTCAGCGGGAGATACGCAGTATTTT.

The gene calls are TRBV5-6 and TRBJ2-7, with 13 bases fitting TRBD2. Germline V lookup: CDR1 SGHDT, CDR2 YYEEEE. This CDR3 comprises 15 residues. V shed 3 bases and J 5 bases; nucleotides not matched to a gene: 5. In nucleotides, the CDR3 is TGTGCCAGCAGCTCCCGGACTAGCGGGAGCAACGAGCAGTACTTC. As protein: CASSSRTSGSNEQYF. The full variable domain, rest sourced from reference TRBV5-6 and TRBJ2-7, is DAGVTQSPTHLIKTRGQQVTLRCSPKSGHDTVSWYQQALGQGPQFIFQYYEEEERQRGNFPDRFSGHQFPNYSSELNVNALLLGDSALYLCASSSRTSGSNEQYFGPGTRLTVT.

The chain couples TRBV14 to TRBJ1-1, with D tentatively TRBD1 (5 bases). The CDR3 sequence is 15 residues long. The germline V gene has CDR1 SGHDN and CDR2 FVKESK. The V end lost 1 base, the J end lost 3 bases, and 12 bases lay between the germline ends. CDR3 sequence reads: CASSQVGGSYTEAFF. CDR3 DNA sequence: TGTGCCAGCAGCCAAGTCGGGGGTTCGTACACTGAAGCTTTCTTT.

The chain carries TRBV5-1 and TRBJ1-1; 8 bases match TRBD1. Per the germline V gene, CDR1 is SGHRS and CDR2 is YFSETQ. This CDR3 contains 14 residues. The ends lost 0 bases at V and 4 bases at J; junction bases unmatched: 2. The CDR3 reads CASSLEDRATEAFF. CDR3 in DNA: TGCGCCAGCAGCTTGGAGGACAGGGCCACTGAAGCTTTCTTT.

The rearrangement uses TRBV27 and TRBJ1-5; D may be TRBD1 (5 bases). CDR3 length: 15 residues. Germline-derived CDR1 and CDR2 are MNHEY and SMNVEV (reference sequence). V dropped 5 bases and J dropped 7 bases, with 18 bases sitting between them. The CDR3 DNA reads TGTGCCAGCAGTGAAGGGAAGGGACCTCTCCAGCCCCAGCATTTT. Protein sequence: CASSEGKGPLQPQHF.